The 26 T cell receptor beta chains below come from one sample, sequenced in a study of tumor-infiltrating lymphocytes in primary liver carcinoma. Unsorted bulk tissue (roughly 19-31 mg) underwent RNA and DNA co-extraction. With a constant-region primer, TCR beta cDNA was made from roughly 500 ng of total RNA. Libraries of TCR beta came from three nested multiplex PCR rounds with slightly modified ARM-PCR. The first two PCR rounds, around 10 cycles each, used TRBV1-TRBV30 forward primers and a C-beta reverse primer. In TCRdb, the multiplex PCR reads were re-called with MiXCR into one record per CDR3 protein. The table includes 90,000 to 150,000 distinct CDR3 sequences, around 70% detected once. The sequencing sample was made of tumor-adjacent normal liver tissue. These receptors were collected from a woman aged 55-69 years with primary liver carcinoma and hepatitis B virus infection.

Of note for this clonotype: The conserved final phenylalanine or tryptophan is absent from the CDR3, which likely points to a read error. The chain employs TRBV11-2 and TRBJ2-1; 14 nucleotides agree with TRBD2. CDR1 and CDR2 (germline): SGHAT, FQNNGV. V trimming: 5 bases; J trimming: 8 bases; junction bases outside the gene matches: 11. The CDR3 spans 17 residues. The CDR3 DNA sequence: TGTGCCAGCAGCAGGAGACTAGCGGGAGGGCCAGTGGATGAGCAGTTCTTA. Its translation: CASSRRLAGGPVDEQFL.

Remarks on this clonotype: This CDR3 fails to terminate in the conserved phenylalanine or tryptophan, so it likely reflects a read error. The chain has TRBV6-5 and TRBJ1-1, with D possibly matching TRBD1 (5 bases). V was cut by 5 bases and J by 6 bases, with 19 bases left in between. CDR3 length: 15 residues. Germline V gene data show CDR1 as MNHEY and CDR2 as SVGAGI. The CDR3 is CASSRQIPRDAEAFL. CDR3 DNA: TGTGCCAGCAGTCGACAGATTCCTCGGGACGCTGAAGCTTTCCTT.

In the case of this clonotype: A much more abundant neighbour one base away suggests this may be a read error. The DNA of the CDR3 is TGCGCCAGCAGCTTGGAGACTAGCGTACCCTCCCACAATGAGCAGTTCTTC. This translates into CASSLETSVPSHNEQFF. The chain joins TRBV5-1 to TRBJ2-1, with 8 bases matching TRBD2. Germline assignment: CDR1 SGHRS and CDR2 YFSETQ. This CDR3 has 17 residues.

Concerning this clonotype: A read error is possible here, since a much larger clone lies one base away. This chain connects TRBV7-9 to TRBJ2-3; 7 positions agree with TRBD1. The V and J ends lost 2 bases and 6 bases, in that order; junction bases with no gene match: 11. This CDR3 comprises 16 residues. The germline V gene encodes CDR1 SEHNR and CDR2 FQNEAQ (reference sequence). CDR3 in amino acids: CASSLPEQGTDDTQYF. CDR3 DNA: TGTGCCAGCAGCTTACCCGAACAGGGGACAGACGATACGCAGTATTTT.

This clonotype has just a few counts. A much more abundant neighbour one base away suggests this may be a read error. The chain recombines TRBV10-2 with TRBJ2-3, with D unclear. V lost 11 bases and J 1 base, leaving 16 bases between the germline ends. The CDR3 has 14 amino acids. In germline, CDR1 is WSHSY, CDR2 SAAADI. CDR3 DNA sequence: TGCGCCGGCATTGGCCTTAGGGGCACAGATACGCAGTATTTT. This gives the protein CAGIGLRGTDTQYF.

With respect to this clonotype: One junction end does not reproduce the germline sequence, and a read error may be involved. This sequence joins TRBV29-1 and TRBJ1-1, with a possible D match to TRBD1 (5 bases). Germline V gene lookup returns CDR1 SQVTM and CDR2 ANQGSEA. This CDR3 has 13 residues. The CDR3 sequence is CSVVQGGNTEALF. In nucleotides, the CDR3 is TGCAGTGTTGTCCAGGGCGGGAACACTGAAGCTCTCTTT.

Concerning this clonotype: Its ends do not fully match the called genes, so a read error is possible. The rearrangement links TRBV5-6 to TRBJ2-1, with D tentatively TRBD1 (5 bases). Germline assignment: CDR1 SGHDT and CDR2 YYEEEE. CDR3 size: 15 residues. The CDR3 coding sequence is TGTGCCAACAGCTGGACACCAAGCTCCTACAAAGAGCAGTTCTTC. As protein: CANSWTPSSYKEQFF.

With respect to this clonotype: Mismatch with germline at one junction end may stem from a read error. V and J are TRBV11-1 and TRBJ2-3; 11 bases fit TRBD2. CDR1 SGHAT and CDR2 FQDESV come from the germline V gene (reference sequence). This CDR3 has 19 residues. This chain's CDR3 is CASSLMVPTSGRAADTQYF. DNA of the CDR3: TGTGCCAGCAGCTTAATGGTCCCTACTAGCGGGAGAGCGGCAGATACACAGTATTTT.

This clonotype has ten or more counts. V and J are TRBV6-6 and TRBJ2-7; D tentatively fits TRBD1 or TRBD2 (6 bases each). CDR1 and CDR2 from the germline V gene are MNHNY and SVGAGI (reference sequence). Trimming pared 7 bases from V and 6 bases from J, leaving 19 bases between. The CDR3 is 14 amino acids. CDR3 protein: CASTNRAGRGEQYF. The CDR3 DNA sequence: TGTGCCAGCACCAACAGAGCGGGCAGGGGCGAGCAGTACTTC.

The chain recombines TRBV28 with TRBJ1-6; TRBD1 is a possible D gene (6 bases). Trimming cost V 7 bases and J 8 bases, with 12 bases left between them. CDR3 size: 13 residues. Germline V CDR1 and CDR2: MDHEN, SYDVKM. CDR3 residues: CASKGQVDSPLHF. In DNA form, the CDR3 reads TGTGCCAGCAAGGGACAAGTGGATTCACCCCTCCACTTT.

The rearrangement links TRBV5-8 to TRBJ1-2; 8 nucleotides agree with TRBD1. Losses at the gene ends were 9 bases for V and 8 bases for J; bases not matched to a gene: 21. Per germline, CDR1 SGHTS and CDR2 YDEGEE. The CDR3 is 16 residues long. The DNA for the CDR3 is TGTGCCAACAGTTTTCGTCGGGGCCAGGGGGCGCACGGCTACACCTTC. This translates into CANSFRRGQGAHGYTF.

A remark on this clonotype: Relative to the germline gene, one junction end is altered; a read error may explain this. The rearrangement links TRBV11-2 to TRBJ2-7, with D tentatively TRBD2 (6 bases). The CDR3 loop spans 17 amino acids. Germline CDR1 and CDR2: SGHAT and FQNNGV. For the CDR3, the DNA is TGTGCCTGCAGCTCAAGGTTCACTATAGCGGAAGGAGTTGAACAGTACTTC. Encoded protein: CACSSRFTIAEGVEQYF.

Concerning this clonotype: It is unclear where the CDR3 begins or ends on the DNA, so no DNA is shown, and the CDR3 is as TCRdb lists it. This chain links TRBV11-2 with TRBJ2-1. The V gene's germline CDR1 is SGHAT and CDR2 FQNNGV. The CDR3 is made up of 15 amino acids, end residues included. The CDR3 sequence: CASSFGRGSHNEHFF.

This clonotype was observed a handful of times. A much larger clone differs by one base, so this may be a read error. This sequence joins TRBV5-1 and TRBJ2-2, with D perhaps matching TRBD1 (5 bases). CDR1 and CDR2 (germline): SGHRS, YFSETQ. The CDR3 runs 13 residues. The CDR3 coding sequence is TGCGCCAGCAGCTGGGGCTCAACCGAGGAGCTGTTTTTT. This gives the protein CASSWGSTEELFF.

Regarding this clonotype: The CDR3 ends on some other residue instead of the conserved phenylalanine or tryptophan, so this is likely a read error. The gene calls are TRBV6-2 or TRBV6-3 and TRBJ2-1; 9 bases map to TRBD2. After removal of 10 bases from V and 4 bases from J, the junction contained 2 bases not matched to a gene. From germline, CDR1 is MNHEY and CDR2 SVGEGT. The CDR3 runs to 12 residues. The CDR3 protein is CANTSGYNEQFS. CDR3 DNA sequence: TGTGCCAACACTAGCGGGTACAATGAGCAGTTCTCC.

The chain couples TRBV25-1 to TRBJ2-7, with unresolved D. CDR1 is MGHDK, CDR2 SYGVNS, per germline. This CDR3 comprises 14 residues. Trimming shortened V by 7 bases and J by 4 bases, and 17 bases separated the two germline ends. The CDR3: CASIKAGSSYEQYF. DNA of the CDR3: TGTGCCAGCATCAAGGCAGGCTCGTCTTACGAGCAGTACTTC.

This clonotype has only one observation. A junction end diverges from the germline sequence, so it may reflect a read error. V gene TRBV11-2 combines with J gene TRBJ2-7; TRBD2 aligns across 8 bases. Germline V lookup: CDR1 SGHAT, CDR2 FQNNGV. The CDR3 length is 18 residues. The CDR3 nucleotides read TGTACCAGCAGCTTAGATTGGGTCAGTCTAGCGGGCCCCTACGAGCAGTGTTTC. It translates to CTSSLDWVSLAGPYEQCF.

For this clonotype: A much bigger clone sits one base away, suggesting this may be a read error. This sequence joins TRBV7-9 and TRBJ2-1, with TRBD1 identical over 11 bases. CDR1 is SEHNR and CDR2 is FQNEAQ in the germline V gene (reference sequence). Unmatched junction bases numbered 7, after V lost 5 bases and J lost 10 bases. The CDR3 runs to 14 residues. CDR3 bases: TGTGCCAGCAGCCCCGGGACAGGGGGTGTGGAGCAGTTCTTC. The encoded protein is CASSPGTGGVEQFF.

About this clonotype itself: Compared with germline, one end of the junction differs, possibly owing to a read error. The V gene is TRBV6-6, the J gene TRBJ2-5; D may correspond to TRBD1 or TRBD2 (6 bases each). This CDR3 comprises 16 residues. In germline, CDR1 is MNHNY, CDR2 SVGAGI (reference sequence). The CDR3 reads CASRYGSGGRVETQYF. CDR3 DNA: TGTGCCAGCAGATACGGTAGTGGGGGGCGAGTAGAGACACAGTACTTC.

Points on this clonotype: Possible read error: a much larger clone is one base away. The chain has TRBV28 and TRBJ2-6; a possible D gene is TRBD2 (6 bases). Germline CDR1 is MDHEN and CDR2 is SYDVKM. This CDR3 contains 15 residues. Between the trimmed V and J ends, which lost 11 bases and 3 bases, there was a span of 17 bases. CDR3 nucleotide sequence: TGTGCCGGCACCCTCGGGGGTGGTGGGGCCAACGTCCTGACTTTC. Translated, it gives CAGTLGGGGANVLTF.

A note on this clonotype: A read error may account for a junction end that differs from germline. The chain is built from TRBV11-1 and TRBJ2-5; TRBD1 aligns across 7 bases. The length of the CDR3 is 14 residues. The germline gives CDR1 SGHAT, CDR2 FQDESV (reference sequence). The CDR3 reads CASSGQVEVETLYF. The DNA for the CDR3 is TGTGCCAGTAGTGGACAGGTGGAGGTGGAGACCCTGTACTTC. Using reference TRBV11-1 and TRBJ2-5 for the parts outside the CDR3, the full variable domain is EAEVAQSPRYKITEKSQAVAFWCDPISGHATLYWYRQILGQGPELLVQFQDESVVDDSQLPKDRFSAERLKGVDSTLKIQPAELGDSAMYLCASSGQVEVETLYFGPGTRLLVL.

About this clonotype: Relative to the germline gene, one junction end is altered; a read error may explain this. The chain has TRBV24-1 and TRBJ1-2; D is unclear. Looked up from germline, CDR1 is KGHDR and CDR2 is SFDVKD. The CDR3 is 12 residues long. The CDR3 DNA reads TGTGCCACCTGTGATATTTACTATGGCTACACCTTC. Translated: CATCDIYYGYTF.

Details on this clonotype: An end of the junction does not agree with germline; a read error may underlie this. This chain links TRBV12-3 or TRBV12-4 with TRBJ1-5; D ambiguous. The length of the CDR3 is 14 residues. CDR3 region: CASSSGEGNQPQHF. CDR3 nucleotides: TGTGCCAGCAGTTCCGGGGAAGGGAATCAGCCTCAGCATTTT.

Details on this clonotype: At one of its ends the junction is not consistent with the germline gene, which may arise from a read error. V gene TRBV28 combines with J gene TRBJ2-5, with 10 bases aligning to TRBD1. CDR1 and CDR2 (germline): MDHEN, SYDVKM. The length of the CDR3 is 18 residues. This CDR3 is CVSRRLFDRGRLGETQYF. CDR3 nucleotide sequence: TGTGTCAGCAGGCGATTGTTTGACAGGGGGCGTTTAGGGGAGACCCAGTACTTC.

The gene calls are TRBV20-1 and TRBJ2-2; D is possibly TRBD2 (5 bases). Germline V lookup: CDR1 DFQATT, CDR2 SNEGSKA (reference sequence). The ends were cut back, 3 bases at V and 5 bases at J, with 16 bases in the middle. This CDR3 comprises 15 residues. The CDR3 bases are TGCAGTGCTAGGGAGACCTCCAGAGGGACCGGGGAGCTGTTTTTT. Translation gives CSARETSRGTGELFF.

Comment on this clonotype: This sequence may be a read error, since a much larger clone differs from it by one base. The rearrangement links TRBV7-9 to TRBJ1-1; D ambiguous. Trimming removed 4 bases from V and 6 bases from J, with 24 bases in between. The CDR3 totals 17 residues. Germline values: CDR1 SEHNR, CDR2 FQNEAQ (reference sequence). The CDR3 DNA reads TGTGCCAGCAGCTCGCCCCGCCCGATCACCGTAACCGCTGAAGCTTTCTTT. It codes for CASSSPRPITVTAEAFF. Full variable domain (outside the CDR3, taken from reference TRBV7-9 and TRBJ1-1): DTGVSQNPRHKITKRGQNVTFRCDPISEHNRLYWYRQTLGQGPEFLTYFQNEAQLEKSRLLSDRFSAERPKGSFSTLEIQRTEQGDSAMYLCASSSPRPITVTAEAFFGQGTRLTVV.